This TCR beta chain was identified in a study of cytomegalovirus exposure and HLA in healthy donors. Findings of the study overall: Overall, 164 TCR beta chains were annotated as cytomegalovirus-associated. Usually a TCR sequence was rare, but some public TCRs were found in many donors.

Trimming removed 0 bases at V and 3 bases at J, with 11 bases between. The CDR3 runs to 15 residues. Looked up from germline, CDR1 is MNHNY and CDR2 is SVGAGI (reference sequence). Points on this clone: No antigen is known for it.

Only in-frame clones appear in the TCRdb table, and some are missing; sequencing was by immunoSEQ multiplex PCR. Of 150,000 to 200,000 clones in the sample, about four fifths were seen once. Specimen: PBMCs. The clonotype was recovered from a man aged 25-40 years in good health and CMV-seropositive. V gene TRBV6-6 combines with J gene TRBJ1-2; the D is unclear. CDR3 in DNA: TGTGCCAGCAGTTACTCGAGGGATCGGGACTATGGCTACACCTTC. This translates into CASSYSRDRDYGYTF.